This T cell receptor beta chain emerged from a study of early T cells in non-severe SARS-CoV-2 infection. On the study more broadly: Chains from this unsorted whole-blood bulk RNA could not be paired.

Via MiXCR, TCRdb re-called the 5' RACE reads, giving one row per CDR3 protein. The sample consists of tens of thousands of distinct CDR3 sequences, roughly 12% of them appearing once. Between the trimmed V and J ends, which lost 4 bases and 3 bases, there was a span of 15 bases. CDR3 length: 14 residues. In germline, CDR1 is SQVTM, CDR2 ANQGSEA. The sample consisted of whole blood, taken at baseline. This receptor was obtained from an adult who was a healthcare worker with PCR-confirmed SARS-CoV-2 infection or an uninfected control (not recorded which). The chain uses TRBV29-1 and TRBJ1-1; TRBD1 is a possible D gene (6 bases). Written as DNA, the CDR3 is TGCAGCGTTGTCCGCACAGGGACCGACACTGAAGCTTTCTTT. This encodes CSVVRTGTDTEAFF. The full variable domain, rest sourced from reference TRBV29-1 and TRBJ1-1, is SAVISQKPSRDICQRGTSLTIQCQVDSQVTMMFWYRQQPGQSLTLIATANQGSEATYESGFVIDKFPISRPNLTFSTLTVSNMSPEDSSIYLCSVVRTGTDTEAFFGQGTRLTVV.